The 13 T cell receptor beta chains in this list originate from one sample, sequenced in a study of metastatic and nonmetastatic thyroid tumors. Prior to thyroid surgery, none of the patients had received any treatment. TCRdb re-called clones via MiXCR from the PCR reads. The data show roughly 33,000 clones, about 18% seen once. The sequenced material came from blood. The receptors shown here come from a male donor with papillary thyroid cancer or a benign thyroid nodule (not recorded which). Some clones in this sample may be carry-over from other donors' samples.

The chain employs TRBV6-5 and TRBJ2-5; D perhaps matches TRBD2 (5 bases). The CDR3 covers 13 residues. The germline V gene encodes CDR1 MNHEY and CDR2 SVGAGI. Trimming took 4 bases from V and 5 from J, leaving 11 bases between them. This CDR3 is CASSFGPGETQYF. CDR3 DNA: TGTGCCAGCAGTTTCGGGCCGGGGGAGACCCAGTACTTC.

Many counts were recorded for this clone. A read error may produce the germline difference seen at one junction end. This sequence joins TRBV6-2 or TRBV6-3 and TRBJ1-1, with a weak D call TRBD1 (6 bases). CDR1 is MNHEY and CDR2 is SVGEGT in the germline V gene. This CDR3 region has 12 residues. In DNA form, the CDR3 reads TGTGCCAGCAGTTACAACAGGGCTGAGGCTTTCTTT. Its protein product is CASSYNRAEAFF.

The chain carries TRBV11-1 and TRBJ2-3; D could derive from TRBD1 or TRBD2 (7 bases each). Trimming pared 5 bases from V and 8 bases from J, leaving 20 bases between. This CDR3 region has 15 residues. Germline loops: CDR1 SGHAT, CDR2 FQDESV (reference sequence). The CDR3 loop reads CASSPRGGGLGTQYF. CDR3 nucleotide sequence: TGTGCCAGCAGCCCCAGGGGGGGGGGGCTGGGTACGCAGTATTTT.

As to this clone: This may arise from a read error, as a much more abundant clone is one base away. The same CDR3 also results from other DNA sequences found in this sample. The V gene is TRBV5-4, the J gene TRBJ2-7, with D unresolved. The germline CDR1 and CDR2 sequences are SGHNT and YYREEE (reference sequence). The ends were cut back, 4 bases at V and 6 bases at J, with 11 bases in the middle. There are 12 residues in the CDR3. The CDR3 coding sequence is TGTGCCAGCAGCGCCGGTCCTACCGAGCAGTACTTC. It codes for CASSAGPTEQYF.

This clone was detected many times. The chain employs TRBV6-2 or TRBV6-3 and TRBJ1-6; D not certain. The V gene's germline CDR1 is MNHEY and CDR2 SVGEGT. This CDR3 is built from 19 residues. V lost 3 bases, J lost 0 bases, and 18 bases lay in between. CDR3 sequence reads: CASSYVQATTSSYNSPLHF. The CDR3, as DNA: TGTGCCAGCAGTTATGTGCAGGCGACCACGAGCTCCTATAATTCACCCCTCCACTTT.

This clone showed up many times. Other DNA sequences in this sample translate to the same CDR3. The genes are TRBV25-1 and TRBJ2-7; 7 nucleotides line up with TRBD2. The germline gives CDR1 MGHDK, CDR2 SYGVNS. The length of the CDR3 is 13 residues. V shed 8 bases, J shed 2 bases, and the junction held 6 bases outside the gene matches. CDR3 DNA: TGTGCCAGCGGGTCCGCGGGGGCCTACGAGCAGTACTTC. Protein sequence: CASGSAGAYEQYF.

Comment on this clone: This may arise from a read error, as a much more abundant clone is one base away. The chain is built from TRBV3-1 and TRBJ2-5; 10 nucleotides agree with TRBD1. After removal of 8 bases from V and 6 bases from J, the junction contained 9 bases not matched to a gene. The CDR3 has 14 residues. CDR1 and CDR2 from the germline V gene are LGHDT and YNNKEL (reference sequence). The CDR3 here is CASGGTGVWKTQYF. The CDR3 nucleotides are TGTGCCAGCGGGGGGACAGGGGTCTGGAAGACCCAGTACTTC.

The chain couples TRBV7-6 to TRBJ2-5, with 10 positions matching TRBD2. The V gene's germline CDR1 is SGHVS and CDR2 FNYEAQ. The ends lost 0 bases at V and 4 bases at J; junction bases unmatched: 17. This CDR3 region has 20 residues. The CDR3 DNA is TGTGCCAGCAGCTTAGCGTGGACTAGCGGCCCGAGGGGGTTACGAGAGACCCAGTACTTC. It is translated as CASSLAWTSGPRGLRETQYF.

This clone was counted many times. The chain combines TRBV7-2 with TRBJ2-5; 7 bases fit TRBD2. Per the germline V gene, CDR1 is SGHTA and CDR2 is FQGNSA. The CDR3 has 16 amino acids. V dropped 5 bases and J dropped 0; count of bases not matched to a gene: 9. CDR3 sequence: CASSLSLAPNQETQYF. In DNA, the CDR3 is TGTGCCAGCAGCCTCTCACTAGCGCCTAACCAAGAGACCCAGTACTTC.

Many counts were recorded for this clone. V is TRBV18 and J is TRBJ1-2; 12 bases are a match to TRBD1. The CDR3 is made up of 15 amino acids. Per the germline V gene, CDR1 is KGHSH and CDR2 is LQKENI. J lost 7 bases, V lost 3 bases, and 6 bases had no gene match. The CDR3 region is CASSPPGQGALGYTF. In DNA, the CDR3 is TGTGCCAGCTCACCCCCGGGACAGGGGGCGCTTGGCTACACCTTC.

This sequence joins TRBV28 and TRBJ2-3; a possible D gene is TRBD2 (6 bases). Trimming pared 6 bases from V and 4 bases from J, leaving 29 bases between. CDR1 is MDHEN and CDR2 is SYDVKM in the germline V gene. This CDR3 spans 19 amino acids. The CDR3 spells CASRAASRGVAELADTQYF. The CDR3 DNA reads as TGTGCCAGCAGAGCAGCCTCCCGCGGGGTAGCGGAATTGGCAGATACGCAGTATTTT.

This clone was counted ten times or more. The genes are TRBV19 and TRBJ2-1; 7 bases agree with TRBD2. V was pared by 4 bases and J by 7 bases, with 19 bases of the junction left unmatched. This CDR3 has 18 residues. Germline V gives CDR1 LNHDA, CDR2 SQIVND (reference sequence). The CDR3 coding sequence is TGTGCCAGTAGTACCCTGGATCTAGCGGTTGGTATGAGGAATGAGCAGTTCTTC. Translated: CASSTLDLAVGMRNEQFF.

In its sample, this clone was seen many times. The chain joins TRBV7-2 to TRBJ2-5, with D tentatively TRBD1 (5 bases). Trimming left V 1 base short and J 4 bases short, with 7 bases between. The germline gives CDR1 SGHTA, CDR2 FQGNSA. The CDR3 is 13 residues long. CDR3 DNA sequence: TGTGCCAGCAGCTTAGGACAGTTAGAGACCCAGTACTTC. Translation: CASSLGQLETQYF.